Below are 5 T cell receptor beta chains sequenced from a single sample in a study of CD8 T cells in Susac syndrome. When the RNA was reverse transcribed, random hexamers were used with an input of about 0.5 to 1 ug. TCRdb processed the immunoSEQ multiplex PCR reads anew with MiXCR; each CDR3 protein has one entry. The repertoire consists of about 53,000 distinct CDR3 sequences, with 85% to 95% occurring once and the leading ten covering less than 0.95%. Input material: CD8+ T cells from PBMCs. The receptor set was obtained from a human donor with Susac syndrome.

V is TRBV5-1 and J is TRBJ2-7; a possible D gene is TRBD2 (5 bases). CDR3 length: 13 residues. CDR1 and CDR2 from the germline V gene are SGHRS and YFSETQ. Trimming shortened V by 2 bases and J by 3 bases, and 9 bases separated the two germline ends. The CDR3 protein is CASSFGLGYEQYF. Here the CDR3 DNA reads TGCGCCAGCAGCTTCGGACTGGGCTACGAGCAGTACTTC.

CDR3 in DNA: TGTGCCAGCAGTGGAGCGGGGAGCTCCTACGAGCAGTACTTC. Translated, it gives CASSGAGSSYEQYF. V is TRBV9 and J is TRBJ2-7; 7 bases line up with TRBD2. The trim removed 5 bases at V and 0 bases at J, leaving 5 bases unmatched. This CDR3 has 14 residues. CDR1 SGDLS and CDR2 YYNGEE come from the germline V gene.

The V gene is TRBV30, the J gene TRBJ2-1; 13 bases agree with TRBD2. Germline values: CDR1 GTSNPN, CDR2 SVGIG (reference sequence). The junction had 7 bases not matched to a gene; V was cut back by 3 bases and J by 8 bases. The CDR3 covers 15 residues. In nucleotides, the CDR3 is TGTGCCTGGAGCACCGGGACTAGCGGGGTCGATGAGCAGTTCTTC. It encodes CAWSTGTSGVDEQFF.

The chain is built from TRBV20-1 and TRBJ2-3, with D perhaps given as TRBD1 or TRBD2 (6 bases each). CDR3 size: 15 residues. Looked up from germline, CDR1 is DFQATT and CDR2 is SNEGSKA (reference sequence). Trimming pared 7 bases from V and 4 bases from J, leaving 21 bases between. CDR3 loop: CSGRGYGLSSDTQYF. The CDR3, as DNA: TGCAGTGGAAGGGGGTACGGACTATCCTCAGATACGCAGTATTTT.

The rearrangement links TRBV20-1 to TRBJ1-2; D call uncertain. The CDR3 contains 15 residues. Trimming took 0 bases from V and 9 from J, leaving 20 bases between them. From germline, CDR1 is DFQATT and CDR2 SNEGSKA (reference sequence). The CDR3, as DNA: TGCAGTGCTAGAGATATGACGACGGACTCTTCGAGCTACACCTTC. The encoded protein is CSARDMTTDSSSYTF.